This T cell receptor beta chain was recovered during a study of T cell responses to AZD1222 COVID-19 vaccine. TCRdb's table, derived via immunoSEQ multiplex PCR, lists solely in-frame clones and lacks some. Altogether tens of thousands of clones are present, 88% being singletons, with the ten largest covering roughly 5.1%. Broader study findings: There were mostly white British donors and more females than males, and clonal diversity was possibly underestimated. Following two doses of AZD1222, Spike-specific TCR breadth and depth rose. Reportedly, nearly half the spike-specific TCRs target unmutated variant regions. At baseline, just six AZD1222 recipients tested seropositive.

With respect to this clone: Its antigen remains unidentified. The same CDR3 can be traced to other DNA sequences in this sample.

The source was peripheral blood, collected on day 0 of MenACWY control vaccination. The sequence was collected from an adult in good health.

Written as DNA, the CDR3 is TGTGCCAGCAGTTTCCGACCGCAAGAGACCCAGTACTTC. Encoded protein: CASSFRPQETQYF. The chain joins TRBV27 to TRBJ2-5; D call uncertain. The CDR3 sequence is 13 residues long. Germline assignment: CDR1 MNHEY and CDR2 SMNVEV (reference sequence). V gave up 3 bases and J gave up 2 bases, with 7 bases separating them.